A selection of T cell receptor beta chains follows, all from one sample in a study of shared clonotypes between healthy human individuals. TCRdb's table, derived via immunoSEQ multiplex PCR, lists solely in-frame clones and lacks some. The data show under 2.5 million clones, with around 92% seen just once and approximately 0.39% held by the top ten. Sequencing input: naive CD4+ T cells from PBMCs. These receptors were taken from a young man in good health. Some clones in this sample may be carry-over from other donors' samples. Both conserved end residues are part of each CDR3. D genes are given only for firm matches. Size is stated for part of the rows, as once, few or many counts, or as a class when the clone is expanded.

TRBV6-6	TRBJ2-7	.	TRBD1	TGTGCCAGCACCCGGACAGGGGGTAATGCCCCCTACGAGCAGTACTTC	CASTRTGGNAPYEQYF
TRBV11-2	TRBJ2-5	.	.	TGTGCCAGCAGCTTATCTGAGGGAAGGGAGACCCAGTACTTC	CASSLSEGRETQYF
TRBV9	TRBJ2-5	.	.	TGTGCCAGCAGCTCTAGGGGGGGTAACGGCGAGACCCAGTACTTC	CASSSRGGNGETQYF
TRBV7-9	TRBJ2-1	.	.	TGTGCCAGCAGCGATAGAGGCAAAGCTGTGAGCTCCTACAATGAGCAGTTCTTC	CASSDRGKAVSSYNEQFF
TRBV5-1	TRBJ2-3	.	.	TGCGCGAGCGGGACAAGGGGCAGCACAGATACGCAGTATTTT	CASGTRGSTDTQYF
TRBV28	TRBJ1-3	.	.	TGTGCCAGCAGTTTAGGGAAGGGTTACTCTGGAAACACCATATATTTT	CASSLGKGYSGNTIYF
TRBV5-4	TRBJ2-7	.	.	TGTGCCAGCAGCTTGGGGCAGGGCCTCGAGCAGTACTTC	CASSLGQGLEQYF
TRBV27	TRBJ1-1	.	.	TGTGCCAGCACCCGGGGTGGTCGGTGGACTGAAGCTTTCTTT	CASTRGGRWTEAFF
TRBV12-2	TRBJ2-1	.	.	TGTGCAAGTCGCTCCCGTTCCAGGGTAATCACACACCATGAGCAGTTCTTC	CASRSRSRVITHHEQFF
TRBV4-1	TRBJ2-4	.	.	TGCGCCAGCAGGGGCGTGGGCAAAAACATTCAGTACTTC	CASRGVGKNIQYF
TRBV28	TRBJ2-5	.	TRBD1	TGTGCCAGCAGTATGACTAGGACAGGGGGCTTCCAAGAGACCCAGTACTTC	CASSMTRTGGFQETQYF
TRBV5-4	TRBJ2-1	.	TRBD2	TGTGCCAGCAGCTTGGGACTAGCGGGTTTAGGTGAGCAGTTCTTC	CASSLGLAGLGEQFF
TRBV2	TRBJ1-5	few	.	TGTGCCAGCACCTACACAGGGAGTGAGGAGACCCAGCATTTT	CASTYTGSEETQHF
TRBV27	TRBJ2-3	.	.	TGTGCCAGCAGTGCACTAGCTTTAGATACGCAGTATTTT	CASSALALDTQYF
TRBV27	TRBJ1-3	few	.	TGTGCCAGCAGTTTATATACAGGGCCTGGAAACACCATATATTTT	CASSLYTGPGNTIYF
TRBV14	TRBJ2-2	.	.	TGTGCCAGCAGCCGGGGACTGTCGAACACCGGGGAGCTGTTTTTT	CASSRGLSNTGELFF
TRBV5-4	TRBJ2-1	.	TRBD2	TGTGCCAGCAGCTCTGATAGCGGGAGTAGTTACAATGAGCAGTTCTTC	CASSSDSGSSYNEQFF
TRBV7-9	TRBJ1-1	.	.	TGTGCCAGCAGAATTCCCTCCGGGACACTGGATCCAGGGACTGAAGCTTTCTTT	CASRIPSGTLDPGTEAFF
TRBV14	TRBJ1-2	once	TRBD1	TGTGCCAGCAGCCATCAACAGGGGGCCTATGGCTACACCTTC	CASSHQQGAYGYTF
TRBV19	TRBJ2-7	once	TRBD2	TGTGCCAGTAGTACCGGATTGACTAGCGGGAGGTCCTACGAGCAGTACTTC	CASSTGLTSGRSYEQYF
TRBV9	TRBJ2-1	.	.	TGTGCCAGCAGCGTAGCCGGGCGGGCCTCCTACAATGAGCAGTTCTTC	CASSVAGRASYNEQFF
TRBV29-1	TRBJ2-5	once	TRBD2	TGCAGCGTTGGGTGGGGGGGTATGTACCAAGAGACCCAGTACTTC	CSVGWGGMYQETQYF
TRBV7-9	TRBJ1-6	.	TRBD1	TGTGCCAGCAGCTTGGCTCCCGGGACAGGGTATAATTCACCCCTCCACTTT	CASSLAPGTGYNSPLHF
TRBV9	TRBJ2-2	.	TRBD1	TGTGCCAGCAGCCCCCAAGGACAGGGAGTCACCGGGGAGCTGTTTTTT	CASSPQGQGVTGELFF
TRBV27	TRBJ2-6	.	TRBD2	TGTGCCAGCACCCCTAGGACTAGCGGGCTTTATAGCTCTGGGGCCAACGTCCTGACTTTC	CASTPRTSGLYSSGANVLTF
TRBV5-1	TRBJ1-6	.	.	TGCGCCAGCAGGTCGGACAGTGATAATTCACCCCTCCACTTT	CASRSDSDNSPLHF
TRBV2	TRBJ2-7	.	.	TGTGCCAGCAGTGAAGCTGACTACGAGCAGTACTTC	CASSEADYEQYF
TRBV2	TRBJ2-3	once	TRBD1	TGTGCCAGCGGAACCAGACAGGGGGCGACAGATACGCAGTATTTT	CASGTRQGATDTQYF
TRBV5-1	TRBJ2-1	.	.	TGCGCCAGCACCCCTTTGGAGGGAAGCTCCTACAATGAGCAGTTCTTC	CASTPLEGSSYNEQFF
TRBV9	TRBJ2-5	.	TRBD2	TGTGCCAGCAGCGTAGTGGACGGGAGGGAACAAGAGACCCAGTACTTC	CASSVVDGREQETQYF
TRBV7-3	TRBJ2-1	.	TRBD2	TGTGCCAGCAGCTTAGGAGCGGGAGCGATAAACAATGAGCAGTTCTTC	CASSLGAGAINNEQFF